The entry below gives a single TCR beta chain sequence along with its context. Its antigen is as yet unknown. At one end the junction does not follow the germline gene, possibly because of a read error. The data derive from a study of tumor and adjacent non-tumor tissue in lung cancer. Study-level background: Histology: under 15 adenocarcinoma, a couple of squamous cell carcinoma, 1 small cell lung cancer. The patients, around 10 men and about five women, were roughly 30 to 85 with stage I to III disease. The study, taken as a whole, reports: TCR diversity was significantly greater in tumor than normal lung tissue.

Three rounds of nested PCR, following a modified ARM-PCR protocol, produced the TCRbeta library. TCRdb analysed the multiplex PCR reads with MiXCR anew, one entry per CDR3 protein. The sample carries approximately 65,000 distinct CDR3 sequences, just under 60% recorded once. The CDR3 totals 14 residues. The germline V gene has CDR1 MNHEY and CDR2 SVGAGI. This sample's RNA came from whole unsorted tissue. The sample comprised lung tumor tissue. V is TRBV6-5 and J is TRBJ2-3; 7 bases match TRBD1. This TCR was recovered from a man aged 45 to 65 with non-small cell lung cancer. CDR3 nucleotide sequence: TGTGCCAGCAGTGACCGGGACAGAACAGATACGCACTATTTT. Translating it yields CASSDRDRTDTHYF.